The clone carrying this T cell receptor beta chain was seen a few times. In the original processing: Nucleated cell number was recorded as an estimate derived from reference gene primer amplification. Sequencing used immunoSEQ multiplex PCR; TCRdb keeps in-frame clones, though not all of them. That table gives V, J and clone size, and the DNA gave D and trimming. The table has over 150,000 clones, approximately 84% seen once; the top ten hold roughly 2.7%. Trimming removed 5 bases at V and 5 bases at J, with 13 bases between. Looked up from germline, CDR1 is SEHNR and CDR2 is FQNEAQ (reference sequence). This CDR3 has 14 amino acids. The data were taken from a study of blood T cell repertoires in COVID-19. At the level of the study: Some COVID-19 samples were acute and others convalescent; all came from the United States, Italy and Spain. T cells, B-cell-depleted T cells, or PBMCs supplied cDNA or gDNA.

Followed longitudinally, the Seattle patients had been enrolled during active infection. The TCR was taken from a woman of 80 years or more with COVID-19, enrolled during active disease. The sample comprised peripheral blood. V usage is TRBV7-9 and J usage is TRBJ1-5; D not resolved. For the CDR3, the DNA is TGTGCCAGCAGCCCACCATGGAGCGATCAGCCCCAGCATTTT. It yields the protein CASSPPWSDQPQHF. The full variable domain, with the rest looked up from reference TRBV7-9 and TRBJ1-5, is DTGVSQNPRHKITKRGQNVTFRCDPISEHNRLYWYRQTLGQGPEFLTYFQNEAQLEKSRLLSDRFSAERPKGSFSTLEIQRTEQGDSAMYLCASSPPWSDQPQHFGDGTRLSIL.